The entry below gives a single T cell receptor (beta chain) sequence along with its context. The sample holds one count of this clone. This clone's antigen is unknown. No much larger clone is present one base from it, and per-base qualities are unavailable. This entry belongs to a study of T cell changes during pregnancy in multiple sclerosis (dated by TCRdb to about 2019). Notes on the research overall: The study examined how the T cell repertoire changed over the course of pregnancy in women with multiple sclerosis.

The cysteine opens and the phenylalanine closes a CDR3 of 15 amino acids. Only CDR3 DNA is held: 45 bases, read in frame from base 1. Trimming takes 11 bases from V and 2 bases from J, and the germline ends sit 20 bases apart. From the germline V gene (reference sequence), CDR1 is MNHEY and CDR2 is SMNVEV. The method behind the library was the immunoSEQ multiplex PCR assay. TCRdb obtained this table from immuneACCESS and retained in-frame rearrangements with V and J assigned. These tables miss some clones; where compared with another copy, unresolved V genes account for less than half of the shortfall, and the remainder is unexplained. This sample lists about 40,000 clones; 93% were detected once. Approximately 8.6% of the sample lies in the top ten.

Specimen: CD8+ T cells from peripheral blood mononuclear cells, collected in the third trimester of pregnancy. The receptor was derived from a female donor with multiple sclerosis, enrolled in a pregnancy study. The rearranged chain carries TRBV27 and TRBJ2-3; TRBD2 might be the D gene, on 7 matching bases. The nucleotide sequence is TGTGCCTCCGTCGGGGGGCTGGCTAACACAGATACGCAGTATTTT. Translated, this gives CASVGGLANTDTQYF.